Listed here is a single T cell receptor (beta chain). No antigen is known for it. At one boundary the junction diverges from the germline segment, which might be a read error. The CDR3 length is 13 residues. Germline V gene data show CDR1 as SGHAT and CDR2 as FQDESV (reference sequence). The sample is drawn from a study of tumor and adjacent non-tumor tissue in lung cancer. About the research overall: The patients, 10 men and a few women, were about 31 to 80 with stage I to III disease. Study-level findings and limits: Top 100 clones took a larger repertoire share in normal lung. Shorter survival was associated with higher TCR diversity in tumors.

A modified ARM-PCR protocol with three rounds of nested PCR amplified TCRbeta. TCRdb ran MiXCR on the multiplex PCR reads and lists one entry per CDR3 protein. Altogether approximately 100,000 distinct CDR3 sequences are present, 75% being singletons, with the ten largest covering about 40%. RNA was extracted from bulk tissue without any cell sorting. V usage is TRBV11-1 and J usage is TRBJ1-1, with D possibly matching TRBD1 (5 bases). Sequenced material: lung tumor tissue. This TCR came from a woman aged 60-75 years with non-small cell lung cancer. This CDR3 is CASSRDCNSETFF. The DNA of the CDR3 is TGTGCCAGCAGCCGGGACTGCAACAGTGAAACTTTCTTT.